What follows describes a single TCR beta chain. Its antigen is not identified. V was pared by 5 bases and J by 2 bases, with 12 bases of the junction left unmatched. Germline assignment: CDR1 SGHTA and CDR2 FQGNSA. CDR3 length: 17 residues. This sample is part of a study of identical twins. Whole-study results and caveats: Zero-insertion analyses were open to partial confounding by invariant MAIT and iNKT cells.

MiXCR, applied by TCRdb to the 5' RACE reads, yields one record per CDR3 protein. Seen here are some 300,000 distinct CDR3 sequences, around 12% observed once, and the top ten hold approximately 7.9%. A further study also used this sample, focusing on yellow fever vaccine responses in identical twins.

This clonotype was obtained from a woman in her late teens or twenties in good health. The specimen sequenced was CD8+ T cells sorted from blood. The V and J genes are TRBV7-2 and TRBJ2-7; the match to TRBD2 covers 10 bases. The CDR3 DNA follows: TGTGCCAGCAGCCTCCCACGGACTAGCGGAGAGACCTACGAGCAGTACTTC. Translating gives CASSLPRTSGETYEQYF.